This T cell receptor (beta chain) was captured by sequencing in a study of identical twins. This clonotype was detected ten times or more. There were only healthy Caucasians among the donors. One entry per CDR3 protein results from TCRdb running MiXCR on the 5' RACE reads. Of around 570,000 distinct CDR3 sequences in the sample, 7.5% to 10% were seen once. These data were likewise used in another study, on yellow fever vaccine responses in identical twins.

The specimen sequenced was PBMCs. The receptor's source is a woman in her late teens or twenties in good health.

CDR3 protein: CASSLLAGAYNEQFF. The CDR3 coding sequence is TGTGCCAGCAGTTTACTAGCGGGGGCCTACAATGAGCAGTTCTTC. This sequence joins TRBV7-2 and TRBJ2-1; 11 nucleotides match TRBD2. The CDR3 has 15 amino acids. Germline V lookup: CDR1 SGHTA, CDR2 FQGNSA. V was pared by 6 bases and J by 2 bases, with 3 bases of the junction left unmatched. Supplemented by reference TRBV7-2 and TRBJ2-1, the full variable domain reads GAGVSQSPSNKVTEKGKDVELRCDPISGHTALYWYRQSLGQGLEFLIYFQGNSAPDKSGLPSDRFSAERTGGSVSTLTIQRTQQEDSAVYLCASSLLAGAYNEQFFGPGTRLTVL.